The rows below give T cell receptor beta chains drawn from one sample of a study of radiotherapy plus CTLA-4 blockade in lung cancer. Data came from immunoSEQ multiplex PCR; TCRdb stores just in-frame clones and leaves some out. The sample includes tens of thousands of clones, approximately 77% of them seen just once. This material consisted of peripheral blood, taken from a patient treated with radiotherapy plus ipilimumab. These TCRs come from a human donor with non-small cell lung cancer whose response to radiotherapy plus ipilimumab could not be evaluated. Each CDR3 is given with its conserved first and last residue. The D gene is left open where the match is weak. Some rows mark clone size as missing; the rest say once, few, many or name a class of expanded clone.

j_call: TRBJ1-4
clone_size: .
d_call: .
v_call: TRBV9
cdr3_aa: CASSADATNEKLFF
cdr3_nt: TGTGCCAGCAGCGCCGATGCAACTAATGAAAAATTGTTTTTT

j_call: TRBJ2-1
clone_size: once
d_call: TRBD2
v_call: TRBV28
cdr3_aa: CAISKLYSGSYNEQFF
cdr3_nt: TGTGCCATCTCCAAGCTCTATAGCGGGTCCTACAATGAGCAGTTCTTC

j_call: TRBJ1-5
clone_size: .
d_call: TRBD1
v_call: TRBV4-2
cdr3_aa: CASSQEQGESNQPQHF
cdr3_nt: TGTGCCAGCAGCCAGGAACAGGGGGAGAGCAATCAGCCCCAGCATTTT

j_call: TRBJ1-4
clone_size: .
d_call: TRBD1
v_call: TRBV28
cdr3_aa: CASSLQLPGQGFDEKLFF
cdr3_nt: TGTGCCAGCAGTTTACAATTACCGGGACAGGGGTTTGACGAAAAACTGTTTTTT

j_call: TRBJ2-7
clone_size: medium-sized
d_call: TRBD1
v_call: TRBV28
cdr3_aa: CASGTGNHEQYF
cdr3_nt: TGTGCCAGCGGGACAGGGAACCACGAGCAGTACTTC

j_call: TRBJ2-7
clone_size: .
d_call: .
v_call: TRBV6-1
cdr3_aa: CASSENRVITEQYF
cdr3_nt: TGTGCCAGCAGTGAAAACAGGGTTATCACCGAGCAGTACTTC

j_call: TRBJ2-3
clone_size: .
d_call: .
v_call: TRBV27
cdr3_aa: CASSAPGTPNWDTQYF
cdr3_nt: TGTGCCAGCAGTGCACCCGGGACACCTAATTGGGATACGCAGTATTTT

j_call: TRBJ1-1
clone_size: once
d_call: .
v_call: TRBV30
cdr3_aa: CAWSVSAGTEAFF
cdr3_nt: TGTGCCTGGAGTGTGTCAGCAGGCACTGAAGCTTTCTTT

j_call: TRBJ2-2
clone_size: .
d_call: TRBD2
v_call: TRBV19
cdr3_aa: CASSIGASGRTGELFF
cdr3_nt: TGTGCCAGTAGTATAGGGGCTAGCGGGCGAACCGGGGAGCTGTTTTTT

j_call: TRBJ2-1
clone_size: once
d_call: .
v_call: TRBV9
cdr3_aa: CASSVGAAGSRNEQFF
cdr3_nt: TGTGCCAGCAGCGTAGGGGCAGCTGGGAGCCGGAATGAGCAGTTCTTC

j_call: TRBJ1-1
clone_size: .
d_call: TRBD1
v_call: TRBV7-9
cdr3_aa: CASSPQQGEVAFF
cdr3_nt: TGTGCCAGCAGCCCTCAACAGGGGGAGGTAGCTTTCTTT

j_call: TRBJ2-2
clone_size: .
d_call: TRBD2
v_call: TRBV10-1
cdr3_aa: CASSESVGLAGSGELFF
cdr3_nt: TGCGCCAGCAGTGAGTCGGTGGGACTAGCGGGATCCGGGGAGCTGTTTTTT

j_call: TRBJ1-2
clone_size: .
d_call: .
v_call: TRBV4-2
cdr3_aa: CASSQVGLQGDYGYTF
cdr3_nt: TGTGCCAGCAGCCAAGTCGGATTACAGGGAGACTATGGCTACACCTTC

j_call: TRBJ2-5
clone_size: few
d_call: .
v_call: TRBV30
cdr3_aa: CAWSPRGETQYF
cdr3_nt: TGTGCCTGGAGTCCCCGGGGGGAGACCCAGTACTTC

j_call: TRBJ2-2
clone_size: .
d_call: TRBD2
v_call: TRBV10-2
cdr3_aa: CASSGLAGNTGELFF
cdr3_nt: TGCGCCAGCAGCGGACTAGCGGGGAACACCGGGGAGCTGTTTTTT

j_call: TRBJ2-3
clone_size: .
d_call: TRBD2
v_call: TRBV7-3
cdr3_aa: CASSSPTSGRARANTDTQYF
cdr3_nt: TGTGCCAGCAGCTCCCCGACTAGCGGGAGGGCCCGTGCAAACACAGATACGCAGTATTTT

j_call: TRBJ2-1
clone_size: .
d_call: TRBD2
v_call: TRBV7-2
cdr3_aa: CASSPGTSGVKFF
cdr3_nt: TGTGCCAGCAGCCCCGGGACTAGCGGGGTAAAGTTCTTC

j_call: TRBJ1-2
clone_size: .
d_call: TRBD1
v_call: TRBV6-5
cdr3_aa: CASSRTGNYYGYTF
cdr3_nt: TGTGCCAGCAGCAGGACAGGGAACTACTATGGCTACACCTTC

j_call: TRBJ2-3
clone_size: .
d_call: .
v_call: TRBV9
cdr3_aa: CASSGAPDKAQYF
cdr3_nt: TGTGCCAGCAGCGGGGCGCCAGACAAAGCGCAGTATTTT

j_call: TRBJ2-7
clone_size: .
d_call: .
v_call: TRBV5-1
cdr3_aa: CASSLAFGGGVSYEQYF
cdr3_nt: TGCGCCAGCAGCTTGGCCTTCGGAGGGGGCGTATCCTACGAGCAGTACTTC

j_call: TRBJ2-2
clone_size: .
d_call: .
v_call: TRBV5-6
cdr3_aa: CASSLDVYGELFF
cdr3_nt: TGTGCCAGCAGCTTGGATGTTTATGGGGAGCTGTTTTTT

j_call: TRBJ2-2
clone_size: .
d_call: .
v_call: TRBV5-1
cdr3_aa: CASSLGLRNTGELFF
cdr3_nt: TGCGCCAGCAGCTTGGGACTACGGAACACCGGGGAGCTGTTTTTT

j_call: TRBJ1-1
clone_size: .
d_call: TRBD1
v_call: TRBV18
cdr3_aa: CASSPPSGTGGTEAFF
cdr3_nt: TGTGCCAGCTCACCACCCTCAGGGACAGGTGGCACTGAAGCTTTCTTT

j_call: TRBJ1-3
clone_size: .
d_call: .
v_call: TRBV9
cdr3_aa: CASSVEVDARGNTIYF
cdr3_nt: TGTGCCAGCAGCGTAGAAGTCGACGCGAGGGGAAACACCATATATTTT

j_call: TRBJ2-7
clone_size: .
d_call: .
v_call: TRBV19
cdr3_aa: CASSAGAGPYEQYF
cdr3_nt: TGTGCCAGTAGTGCTGGCGCGGGGCCATACGAGCAGTACTTC

j_call: TRBJ1-2
clone_size: .
d_call: .
v_call: TRBV7-8
cdr3_aa: CASSQWGDDDGYTF
cdr3_nt: TGTGCCAGCAGCCAATGGGGCGATGACGATGGCTACACCTTC

j_call: TRBJ1-3
clone_size: few
d_call: .
v_call: TRBV7-9
cdr3_aa: CASSLASGGNTIYF
cdr3_nt: TGTGCCAGCAGCTTAGCGTCAGGGGGAAACACCATATATTTT